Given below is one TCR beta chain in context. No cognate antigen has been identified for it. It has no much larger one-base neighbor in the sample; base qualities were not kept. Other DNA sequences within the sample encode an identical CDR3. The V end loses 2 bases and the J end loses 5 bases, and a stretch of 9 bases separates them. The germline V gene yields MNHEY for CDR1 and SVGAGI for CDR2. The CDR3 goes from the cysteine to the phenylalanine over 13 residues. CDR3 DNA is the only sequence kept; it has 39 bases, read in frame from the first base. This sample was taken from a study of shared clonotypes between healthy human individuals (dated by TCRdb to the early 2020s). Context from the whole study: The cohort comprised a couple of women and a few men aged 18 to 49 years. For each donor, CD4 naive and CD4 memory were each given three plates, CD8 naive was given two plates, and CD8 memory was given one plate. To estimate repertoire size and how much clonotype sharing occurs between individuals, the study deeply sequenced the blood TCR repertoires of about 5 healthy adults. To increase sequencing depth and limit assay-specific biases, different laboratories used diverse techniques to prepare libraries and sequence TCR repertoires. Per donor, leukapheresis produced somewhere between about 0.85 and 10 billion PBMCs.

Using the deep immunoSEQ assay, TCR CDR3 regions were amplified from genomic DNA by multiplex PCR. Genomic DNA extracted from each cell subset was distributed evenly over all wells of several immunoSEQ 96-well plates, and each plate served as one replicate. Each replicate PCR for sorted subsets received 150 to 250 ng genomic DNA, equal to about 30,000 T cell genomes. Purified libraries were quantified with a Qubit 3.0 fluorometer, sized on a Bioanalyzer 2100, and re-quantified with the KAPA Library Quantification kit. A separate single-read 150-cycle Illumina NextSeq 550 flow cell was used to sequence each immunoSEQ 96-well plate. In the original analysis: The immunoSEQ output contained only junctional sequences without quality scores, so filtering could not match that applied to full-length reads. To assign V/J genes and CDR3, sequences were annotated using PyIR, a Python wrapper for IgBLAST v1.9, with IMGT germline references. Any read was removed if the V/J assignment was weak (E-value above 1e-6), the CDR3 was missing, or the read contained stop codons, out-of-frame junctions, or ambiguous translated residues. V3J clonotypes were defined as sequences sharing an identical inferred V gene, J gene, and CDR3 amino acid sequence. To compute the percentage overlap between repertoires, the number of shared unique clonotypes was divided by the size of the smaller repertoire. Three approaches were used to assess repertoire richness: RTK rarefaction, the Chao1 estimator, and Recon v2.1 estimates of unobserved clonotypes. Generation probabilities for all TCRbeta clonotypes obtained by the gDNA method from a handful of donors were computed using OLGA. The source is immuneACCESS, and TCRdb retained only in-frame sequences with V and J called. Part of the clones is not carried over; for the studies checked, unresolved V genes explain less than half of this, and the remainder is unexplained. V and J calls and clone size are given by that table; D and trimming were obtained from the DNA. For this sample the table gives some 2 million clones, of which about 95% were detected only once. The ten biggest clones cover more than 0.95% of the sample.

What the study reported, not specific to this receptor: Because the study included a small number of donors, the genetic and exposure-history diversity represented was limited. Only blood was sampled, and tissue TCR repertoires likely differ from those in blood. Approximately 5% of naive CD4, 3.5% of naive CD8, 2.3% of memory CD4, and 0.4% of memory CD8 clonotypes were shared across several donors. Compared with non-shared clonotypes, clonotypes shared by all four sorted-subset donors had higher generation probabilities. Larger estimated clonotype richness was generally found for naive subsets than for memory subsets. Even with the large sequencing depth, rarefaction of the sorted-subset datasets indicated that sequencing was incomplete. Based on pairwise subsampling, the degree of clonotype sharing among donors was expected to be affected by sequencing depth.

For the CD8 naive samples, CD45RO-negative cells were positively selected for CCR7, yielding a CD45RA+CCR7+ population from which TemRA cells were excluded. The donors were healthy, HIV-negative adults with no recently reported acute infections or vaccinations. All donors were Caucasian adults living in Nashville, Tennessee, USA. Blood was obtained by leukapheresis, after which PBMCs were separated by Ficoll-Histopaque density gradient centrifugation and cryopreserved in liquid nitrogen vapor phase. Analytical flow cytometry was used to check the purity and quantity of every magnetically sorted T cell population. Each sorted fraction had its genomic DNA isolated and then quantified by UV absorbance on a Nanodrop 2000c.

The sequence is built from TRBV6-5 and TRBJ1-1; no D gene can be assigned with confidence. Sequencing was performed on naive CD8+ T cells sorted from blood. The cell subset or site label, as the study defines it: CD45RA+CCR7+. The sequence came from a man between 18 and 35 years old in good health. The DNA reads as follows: TGTGCCAGCAGTTACAGGGAAGGTACTGAAGCTTTCTTT. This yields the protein CASSYREGTEAFF.